The rows below give T cell receptor beta chains drawn from one sample of a study of PD-L1 blockade in urothelial cancer. Assay used: immunoSEQ multiplex PCR; TCRdb lists only in-frame clones, some missing. The sample shows tens of thousands of clones, around 91% of them seen only once. Sequenced material: PBMCs, taken around atezolizumab (anti-PD-L1) treatment. These receptors were taken from a man aged 55 to 69 with urothelial cancer. CDR3s include the opening cysteine and the closing phenylalanine or tryptophan.

TRBV30 | CAWRGQQETQYF
TRBV6-6 | CASRGRQGNSYEQYF
TRBV30 | CAWSPPIQGALDEQYF
TRBV25-1 | CASSGGHGYTF
TRBV28 | CASSIPPGTGVTEAFF
TRBV7-2 | CASSPTGLSGNTIYF
TRBV6-1 | CASSAGTGRVGNTEAFF
TRBV4-1 | CASSPYERLGELFF
TRBV27 | CASRTGSSYNEQFF
TRBV5-1 | CASSPQDPDYGYTF
TRBV5-5 | CASSPTGVKGYTF
TRBV15 | CATSRDGLYEQYF
TRBV10-2 | CASSGAGVRTDTQYF
TRBV6-6 | CASSSVRQDANYGYTF
TRBV7-3 | CASSPQGSGSYEQYF
TRBV18 | CASSIAGPSTDTQYF
TRBV2 | CASRRTTGPEQYF
TRBV5-5 | CASSLTDSLPSPLHF
TRBV4-2 | CASSQEFDSYSPKAFF
TRBV2 | CASRDWRSYEQYF
TRBV19 | CASSIGSSGELFF
TRBV27 | CASREGTKNIQYF
TRBV5-1 | CASRWSSDSTEAFF
TRBV30 | CAWSVGGANSYNEQFF
TRBV7-8 | CASSLAPAGNYEQYF
TRBV28 | CASRSTDNYGYTF
TRBV5-1 | CASRQQGIPGDEQFF
TRBV4-1 | CASSPTSGGSYGYTF
TRBV27 | CASSLDGLAGGLADTQYF
TRBV4-3 | CASSQGQRSDYEQYF
TRBV29-1 | CSVDGRRTEGSTEAFF
TRBV11-2 | CASSLVEGLNYGYTF
TRBV6-5 | CASSYAQGAKNIQYF
TRBV7-9 | CASSPQGARDEKLFF
TRBV6-1 | CASSPQDRANQPQHF
TRBV18 | CASSPLAGETDTQYF
TRBV7-9 | CASSLGGLGNTEAFF
TRBV7-8 | CASSLGLGGQETQYF
TRBV27 | CASSQQGVSYNEQFF
TRBV15 | CATSRDTGGRNIQYF
TRBV5-6 | CASSLYGSGAHKETQYF